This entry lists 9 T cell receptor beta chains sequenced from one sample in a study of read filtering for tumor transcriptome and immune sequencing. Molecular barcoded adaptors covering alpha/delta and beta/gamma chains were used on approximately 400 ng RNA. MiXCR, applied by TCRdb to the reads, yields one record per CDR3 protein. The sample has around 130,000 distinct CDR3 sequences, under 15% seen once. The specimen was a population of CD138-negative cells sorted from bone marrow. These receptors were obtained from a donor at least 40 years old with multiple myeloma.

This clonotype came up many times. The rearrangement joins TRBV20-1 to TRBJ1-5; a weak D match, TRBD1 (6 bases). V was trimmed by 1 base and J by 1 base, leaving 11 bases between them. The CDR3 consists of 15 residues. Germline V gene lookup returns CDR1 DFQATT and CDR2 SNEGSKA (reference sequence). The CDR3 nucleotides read TGCAGTGCTAGAGGGGGGCTCGGGAGCAATCAGCCCCAGCATTTT. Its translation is CSARGGLGSNQPQHF.

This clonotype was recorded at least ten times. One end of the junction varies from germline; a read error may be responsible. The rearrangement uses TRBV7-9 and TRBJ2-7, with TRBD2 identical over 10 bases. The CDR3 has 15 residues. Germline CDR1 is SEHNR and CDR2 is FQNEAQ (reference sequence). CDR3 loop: CASSLGWTSGGFRHF. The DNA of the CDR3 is TGTGCCAGCAGCTTAGGTTGGACTAGCGGCGGTTTTCGGCACTTC.

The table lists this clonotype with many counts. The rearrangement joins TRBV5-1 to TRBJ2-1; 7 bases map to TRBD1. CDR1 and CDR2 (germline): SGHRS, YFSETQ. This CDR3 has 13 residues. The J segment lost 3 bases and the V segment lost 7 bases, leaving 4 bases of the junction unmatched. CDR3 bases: TGCGCCAGCGGCACAGGGGACTACAATGAGCAGTTCTTC. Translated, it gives CASGTGDYNEQFF.

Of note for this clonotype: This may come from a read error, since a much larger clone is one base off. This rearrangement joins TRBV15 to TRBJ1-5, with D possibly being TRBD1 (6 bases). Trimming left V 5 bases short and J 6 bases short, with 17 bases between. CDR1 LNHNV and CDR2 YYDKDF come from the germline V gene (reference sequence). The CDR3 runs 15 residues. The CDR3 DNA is TGTGCCACCAGCGCGAAGGGACACTCAAGTCAGCCCCAGCATTTT. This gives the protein CATSAKGHSSQPQHF.

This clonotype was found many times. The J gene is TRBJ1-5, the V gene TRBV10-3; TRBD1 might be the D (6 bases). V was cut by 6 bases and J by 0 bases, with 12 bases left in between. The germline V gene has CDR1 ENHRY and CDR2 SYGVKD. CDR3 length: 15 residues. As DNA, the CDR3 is TGTGCCATCAGCCGATACAGGGATAGCAATCAGCCCCAGCATTTT. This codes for CAISRYRDSNQPQHF.

The CDR3 spells CASSVGDAGSYNEQFF. The CDR3 DNA reads TGTGCCAGCAGCGTAGGGGATGCGGGATCCTACAATGAGCAGTTCTTC. V is TRBV9 and J is TRBJ2-1, with D maybe TRBD2 (6 bases). The V gene lost 0 bases and the J gene lost 1 base, with 11 bases spanning the gap. The CDR3 totals 16 residues. The germline gives CDR1 SGDLS, CDR2 YYNGEE. Using reference TRBV9 and TRBJ2-1 for the parts outside the CDR3, the full variable domain is DSGVTQTPKHLITATGQRVTLRCSPRSGDLSVYWYQQSLDQGLQFLIQYYNGEERAKGNILERFSAQQFPDLHSELNLSSLELGDSALYFCASSVGDAGSYNEQFFGPGTRLTVL.

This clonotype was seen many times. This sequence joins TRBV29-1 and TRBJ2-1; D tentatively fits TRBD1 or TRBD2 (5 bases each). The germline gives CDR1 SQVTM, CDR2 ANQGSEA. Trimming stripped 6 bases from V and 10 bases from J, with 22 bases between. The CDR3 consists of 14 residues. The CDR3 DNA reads TGCAGCGTCTCCGCTGGTGGGGGTCCCACGGAGCAGTTCTTC. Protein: CSVSAGGGPTEQFF.

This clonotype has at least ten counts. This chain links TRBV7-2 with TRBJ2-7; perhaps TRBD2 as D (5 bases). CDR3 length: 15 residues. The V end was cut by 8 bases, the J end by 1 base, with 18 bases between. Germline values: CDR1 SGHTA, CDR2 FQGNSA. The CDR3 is CASSRTAGLSYEQYF. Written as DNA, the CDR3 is TGTGCCAGCTCCCGAACGGCGGGCCTATCCTACGAGCAGTACTTC.

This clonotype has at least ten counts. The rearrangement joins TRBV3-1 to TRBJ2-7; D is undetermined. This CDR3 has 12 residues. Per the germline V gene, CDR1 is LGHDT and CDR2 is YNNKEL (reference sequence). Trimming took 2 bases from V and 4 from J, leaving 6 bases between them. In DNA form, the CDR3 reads TGTGCCAGCAGCCAAACGACTTACGAGCAGTACTTC. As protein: CASSQTTYEQYF.